A single sample is the source of the 32 T cell receptor beta chains below, sequenced in a study of T-cell memory formation after mild COVID-19 (dated by TCRdb to the early 2020s). The library was generated by 5' RACE. Sequenced using an Illumina NovaSeq 6000. The raw public reads went through TCRdb reprocessing: fastp at Q25, MiXCR clone calling, in-frame beta chains kept. Rows are combined by CDR3 protein, so each entry shows the most common genes and DNA. The sample contains 130,000 to 150,000 distinct CDR3 sequences, roughly a fifth of them found a single time. 2% to 2.5% of the sample lies in the top ten. The sample comprised PBMCs or a T cell subset sorted from them (not recorded which). These receptors were obtained from an adult woman who had mild COVID-19 (a few samples of this study predate the infection). The sample titles of this study are shuffled in the database, so cell type and time point are left out; the donor was told from shared clones.

This clonotype was detected only once. This chain connects TRBV7-2 to TRBJ1-3; a possible D gene is TRBD1 (5 bases). Trimming left V 3 bases short and J 4 bases short, with 7 bases between. CDR1 is SGHTA and CDR2 is FQGNSA in the germline V gene. CDR3 size: 13 residues. The CDR3 nucleotides are TGTGCCAGCAGCTTGAAGGGGGGAAACACCATATATTTT. This encodes CASSLKGGNTIYF.

This chain uses TRBV29-1 with TRBJ2-7; D is unresolved. CDR3 size: 13 residues. Germline V gene lookup returns CDR1 SQVTM and CDR2 ANQGSEA. Trimming removed 4 bases at V and 0 bases at J, with 10 bases between. CDR3 region: CSVGGTFSYEQYF. CDR3 bases: TGCAGCGTTGGAGGTACATTCTCCTACGAGCAGTACTTC.

This chain connects TRBV6-6 to TRBJ2-2, with 7 bases fitting TRBD1. The CDR3 covers 13 residues. V was clipped by 11 bases and J by 3 bases; unmatched bases: 6. Germline V gene lookup returns CDR1 MNHNY and CDR2 SVGAGI (reference sequence). The CDR3 region is CAVRDSYTGELFF. The CDR3 region has the DNA TGTGCCGTCCGGGACAGCTACACCGGGGAGCTGTTTTTT.

This clonotype was seen repeatedly, ten times or more. The V gene is TRBV6-5, the J gene TRBJ2-5, with D uncertain. This CDR3 comprises 12 residues. From germline, CDR1 is MNHEY and CDR2 SVGAGI. The V end lost 0 bases, the J end lost 4 bases, and 3 bases lay between the germline ends. The CDR3 sequence: CASSYSRETQYF. The CDR3 DNA follows: TGTGCCAGCAGTTACTCGCGAGAGACCCAGTACTTC.

V is TRBV10-3 and J is TRBJ1-5; 9 bases are shared with TRBD1. The trim removed 10 bases at V and 1 base at J, leaving 5 bases unmatched. This CDR3 is 14 amino acids long. CDR1 and CDR2 from the germline V gene are ENHRY and SYGVKD. The CDR3 reads CATAGTGSNQPQHF. As DNA, the CDR3 is TGTGCCACCGCAGGGACAGGGAGCAATCAGCCCCAGCATTTT.

This clonotype was found many times. V is TRBV5-1 and J is TRBJ2-7; TRBD1 might be the D (5 bases). The CDR3 extends over 15 amino acids. Trimming cost V 0 bases and J 2 bases, with 12 bases left between them. From germline, CDR1 is SGHRS and CDR2 YFSETQ. The CDR3 DNA sequence: TGCGCCAGCAGCTTGGCCGGAGACAGACCCTACGAGCAGTACTTC. Its translation: CASSLAGDRPYEQYF.

This clonotype was seen only a few times. The CDR3 spells CASSLARADEQFF. The DNA of the CDR3 is TGTGCCAGCAGCTTAGCCCGAGCCGATGAGCAGTTCTTC. The V gene is TRBV7-2, the J gene TRBJ2-1; unclear D gene. V was cut by 0 bases and J by 8 bases, with 8 bases left in between. The CDR3 is 13 residues long. The germline gives CDR1 SGHTA, CDR2 FQGNSA.

The J gene is TRBJ2-3, the V gene TRBV25-1; 7 nucleotides align to TRBD2. The CDR3 runs 17 residues. CDR1 and CDR2 (germline): MGHDK, SYGVNS. The junction had 10 bases not matched to a gene; V was cut back by 1 base and J by 3 bases. CDR3: CASSELRVLASTDTQYF. CDR3 in DNA: TGTGCCAGCAGTGAATTGCGGGTACTAGCGAGTACAGATACGCAGTATTTT.

This clonotype was seen ten or more times. This rearrangement joins TRBV5-1 to TRBJ2-1; 11 nucleotides line up with TRBD2. The V gene end was trimmed by 8 bases and the J gene end by 0 bases; junction bases not matched to a gene: 4. The germline CDR1 and CDR2 sequences are SGHRS and YFSETQ. The CDR3 extends over 15 amino acids. The CDR3 bases are TGCGCCAGTTATAGCGGGGGGGACTCCTACAATGAGCAGTTCTTC. Residues: CASYSGGDSYNEQFF.

This clonotype was seen only a few times. This chain joins TRBV25-1 and TRBJ1-5; D ambiguous. V lost 4 bases and J 4 bases, leaving 11 bases between the germline ends. From germline, CDR1 is MGHDK and CDR2 SYGVNS. The CDR3 runs 14 residues. The CDR3 is CASSGPAANQPQHF. The CDR3 DNA reads as TGTGCCAGCAGTGGCCCCGCCGCTAATCAGCCCCAGCATTTT. The entire variable domain, with the rest obtained from reference TRBV25-1 and TRBJ1-5, is as follows: EADIYQTPRYLVIGTGKKITLECSQTMGHDKMYWYQQDPGMELHLIHYSYGVNSTEKGDLSSESTVSRIRTEHFPLTLESARPSHTSQYLCASSGPAANQPQHFGDGTRLSIL.

The V call is TRBV27, the J call TRBJ1-3; 7 nucleotides line up with TRBD1. V lost 5 bases to trimming and J lost 12 bases; unmatched junction nucleotides: 10. Germline-derived CDR1 and CDR2 are MNHEY and SMNVEV (reference sequence). This CDR3 contains 13 residues. This CDR3 is CASSPVQGGNIYF. Here the CDR3 DNA reads TGTGCCAGCAGTCCCGTTCAGGGGGGAAACATATATTTT.

This chain links TRBV7-2 with TRBJ2-3; 7 nucleotides agree with TRBD2. There are 15 residues in the CDR3. The germline V gene encodes CDR1 SGHTA and CDR2 FQGNSA. The V gene end was trimmed by 1 base and the J gene end by 4 bases; junction bases not matched to a gene: 5. Here the CDR3 DNA reads TGTGCCAGCAGCTTAGTGATCCTAGCGGCAGATACGCAGTATTTT. Translated: CASSLVILAADTQYF.

This clonotype has ten or more counts. The rearrangement links TRBV5-1 to TRBJ2-5; a weak D match, TRBD2 (6 bases). Trimming removed 4 bases from V and 1 base from J, with 11 bases in between. Per the germline V gene, CDR1 is SGHRS and CDR2 is YFSETQ. CDR3 length: 14 amino acids. CDR3 bases: TGCGCCAGCAGCCCCGGGAGCGGCCAAGAGACCCAGTACTTC. Translation gives CASSPGSGQETQYF.

A few counts support this clonotype. The rearrangement uses TRBV10-3 and TRBJ1-5; 9 bases map to TRBD1. V was pared by 2 bases and J by 9 bases, with 11 bases of the junction left unmatched. This CDR3 spans 16 amino acids. From germline, CDR1 is ENHRY and CDR2 SYGVKD. In nucleotides, the CDR3 is TGTGCCATCAGTGAGGCGACAGGGGGTAAATTATGGCCCCAGCATTTT. It codes for CAISEATGGKLWPQHF.

The V and J genes are TRBV3-1 and TRBJ2-2; D is uncertain. The germline V and J ends were trimmed by 4 bases and 4 bases, with 13 bases remaining between them. CDR3 length equals 15 residues. Germline V gene sequence: CDR1 LGHDT, CDR2 YNNKEL (reference sequence). The CDR3 spells CASSPTSLGTGELFF. CDR3 nucleotide sequence: TGTGCCAGCAGCCCTACGAGTTTGGGCACCGGGGAGCTGTTTTTT.

There are a few counts of this clonotype. V and J are TRBV5-1 and TRBJ2-1; TRBD2 aligns across 13 bases. J gave up 2 bases and V 0 bases, and 2 bases lay outside the gene matches. CDR1 is SGHRS, CDR2 YFSETQ, per germline. The CDR3 covers 17 residues. The CDR3 DNA sequence: TGCGCCAGCAGCTTGGGGGGACTAGCGGGGCCCTACAATGAGCAGTTCTTC. Its translation is CASSLGGLAGPYNEQFF.

This clonotype was observed a handful of times. This chain connects TRBV2 to TRBJ1-4, with D perhaps matching TRBD1 (6 bases). Germline loops: CDR1 SNHLY, CDR2 FYNNEI. This CDR3 contains 16 residues. Trimming shortened V by 3 bases and J by 0 bases, and 11 bases separated the two germline ends. DNA for the CDR3: TGTGCCAGCAGTGAGTGGACAGAACCAACTAATGAAAAACTGTTTTTT. As protein: CASSEWTEPTNEKLFF.

This clonotype was seen a few times. J is TRBJ2-3 and V is TRBV10-3; the match to TRBD2 covers 10 bases. Per germline, CDR1 ENHRY and CDR2 SYGVKD. J gave up 2 bases and V 4 bases, and 6 bases lay outside the gene matches. The CDR3 has 16 residues. The CDR3 spells CAISATLAGHTDTQYF. In nucleotides, the CDR3 is TGTGCCATCAGTGCCACACTAGCGGGGCACACAGATACGCAGTATTTT.

This clonotype was observed a handful of times. The chain joins TRBV15 to TRBJ1-1, with D perhaps matching TRBD1 (5 bases). The CDR3 sequence is 18 residues long. The V gene's germline CDR1 is LNHNV and CDR2 YYDKDF (reference sequence). The ends were cut back, 0 bases at V and 3 bases at J, with 20 bases in the middle. The CDR3 nucleotides read TGTGCCACCAGCAGAGATAGTTGGCGCGGGGGTCGGGACACTGAAGCTTTCTTT. It translates to CATSRDSWRGGRDTEAFF.

The chain's CDR3 is CATSRDPSWTGLSGELFF. The CDR3 bases are TGTGCCACCAGCAGAGATCCTTCTTGGACAGGCTTATCCGGGGAGCTGTTTTTT. The chain joins TRBV15 to TRBJ2-2; 7 bases are a match to TRBD1. The germline V gene has CDR1 LNHNV and CDR2 YYDKDF (reference sequence). J was trimmed by 6 bases and V by 0 bases; bases with no gene match: 13. The CDR3 length is 18 residues.

The chain carries TRBV9 and TRBJ2-2; 7 bases match TRBD1. CDR1 SGDLS and CDR2 YYNGEE come from the germline V gene. The CDR3 is 16 amino acids. The J segment lost 6 bases and the V segment lost 3 bases, leaving 11 bases of the junction unmatched. CDR3 region: CASSGNPIQGSGELFF. DNA for the CDR3: TGTGCCAGCAGCGGAAACCCTATACAGGGGTCCGGGGAGCTGTTTTTT.

The genes are TRBV14 and TRBJ2-1, with D possibly TRBD2 on 6 matching bases. V was trimmed by 6 bases and J by 4 bases, leaving 19 bases between them. The CDR3 length is 16 residues. Per germline, CDR1 SGHDN and CDR2 FVKESK. CDR3 loop: CASSRSGSLSYNEQFF. DNA of the CDR3: TGTGCCAGCAGTCGTAGCGGCTCCCTCTCTTACAATGAGCAGTTCTTC.

The table lists this clonotype with a few counts. The chain employs TRBV7-2 and TRBJ2-2, with D possibly matching TRBD1 (5 bases). Germline V CDR1 and CDR2: SGHTA, FQGNSA. With 2 bases removed from V and 0 bases from J, the gap between germline ends came to 13 bases. CDR3 length: 17 amino acids. The chain's CDR3 is CASSLSQGLSNTGELFF. The CDR3 nucleotides read TGTGCCAGCAGCTTAAGCCAGGGTCTATCGAACACCGGGGAGCTGTTTTTT. The full variable domain, in which reference TRBV7-2 and TRBJ2-2 provide the parts outside the CDR3, is GAGVSQSPSNKVTEKGKDVELRCDPISGHTALYWYRQSLGQGLEFLIYFQGNSAPDKSGLPSDRFSAERTGGSVSTLTIQRTQQEDSAVYLCASSLSQGLSNTGELFFGEGSRLTVL.

V usage is TRBV7-2 and J usage is TRBJ2-5; 8 nucleotides agree with TRBD2. The germline CDR1 and CDR2 sequences are SGHTA and FQGNSA. There are 16 residues in the CDR3. The J segment lost 1 base and the V segment lost 0 bases, leaving 4 bases of the junction unmatched. The CDR3 sequence is CASSLASGGGQETQYF. CDR3 bases: TGTGCCAGCAGCTTAGCCTCGGGAGGGGGCCAAGAGACCCAGTACTTC.

This clonotype has more than one count but fewer than ten. The V call is TRBV27, the J call TRBJ2-1, with 8 bases identical to TRBD1. V was pared by 3 bases and J by 7 bases, with 8 bases of the junction left unmatched. This CDR3 is built from 15 residues. The germline V gene has CDR1 MNHEY and CDR2 SMNVEV (reference sequence). CDR3 sequence reads: CASSLGRGPRNEQFF. CDR3 nucleotides: TGTGCCAGCAGTTTGGGCAGGGGGCCGCGAAATGAGCAGTTCTTC.

V usage is TRBV24-1 and J usage is TRBJ1-5; possibly TRBD1 for D (6 bases). Germline lookup yields CDR1 KGHDR and CDR2 SFDVKD. The V and J ends lost 1 base and 4 bases respectively, with 7 bases between them. This CDR3 is built from 14 residues. The CDR3 DNA follows: TGTGCCACCAGTGATTTAGGGGGGAATCAGCCCCAGCATTTT. Translation gives CATSDLGGNQPQHF.

The genes are TRBV12-3 or TRBV12-4 and TRBJ2-2; TRBD1 might be the D (5 bases). The CDR3 spans 16 residues. V shed 7 bases and J shed 3 bases, with 18 bases lying between them. The CDR3 coding sequence is TGTGCCAGCACCATCGCCCAGGGATTTGACACCGGGGAGCTGTTTTTT. Its translation: CASTIAQGFDTGELFF.

This clonotype was observed a handful of times. The CDR3 bases are TGTGCCAGCAGCTTAGGGGGACAGGGCGCAGATACGCAGTATTTT. This gives the protein CASSLGGQGADTQYF. The chain uses TRBV7-2 and TRBJ2-3, with TRBD1 matching over 9 bases. CDR1 and CDR2 (germline): SGHTA, FQGNSA. The CDR3 has 15 amino acids. The junction had 3 bases not matched to a gene; V was cut back by 1 base and J by 4 bases.

This chain links TRBV29-1 with TRBJ1-2; tentative D call: TRBD1 (6 bases). The germline gives CDR1 SQVTM, CDR2 ANQGSEA. V lost 3 bases to trimming and J lost 2 bases, with 16 bases between them. This CDR3 contains 15 residues. In nucleotides, the CDR3 is TGCAGCGTTGATGGAAGGTCTGGGGGCAACTATGGCTACACCTTC. Protein sequence: CSVDGRSGGNYGYTF. Full variable domain (outside the CDR3, taken from reference TRBV29-1 and TRBJ1-2): SAVISQKPSRDICQRGTSLTIQCQVDSQVTMMFWYRQQPGQSLTLIATANQGSEATYESGFVIDKFPISRPNLTFSTLTVSNMSPEDSSIYLCSVDGRSGGNYGYTFGSGTRLTVV.

This clonotype was seen a few times. The chain couples TRBV27 to TRBJ2-7; 8 bases agree with TRBD1. The CDR3 runs 14 residues. Germline trimming cut 5 bases from V and 0 bases from J; bases unmatched to any gene: 3. CDR1 and CDR2 from the germline V gene are MNHEY and SMNVEV (reference sequence). The CDR3 region is CASSKGTGSYEQYF. CDR3 in DNA: TGTGCCAGCAGTAAAGGGACAGGCTCCTACGAGCAGTACTTC.

V is TRBV12-3 or TRBV12-4 and J is TRBJ2-1; 7 nucleotides match TRBD1. V shed 5 bases and J 0 bases; nucleotides not matched to a gene: 7. This CDR3 spans 16 amino acids. CDR3 DNA sequence: TGTGCCAGCAGTCACAGGGGTTGGGGCTCCTACAATGAGCAGTTCTTC. This gives the protein CASSHRGWGSYNEQFF.

This clonotype was recorded at least ten times. The junction differs from germline at one of its ends, possibly a read error. This chain joins TRBV7-2 and TRBJ2-1; 9 bases line up with TRBD2. The CDR3 runs 13 residues. CDR1 SGHTA and CDR2 FQGNSA come from the germline V gene. Here the CDR3 DNA reads TGTGCCAGCAGCTTAGAGCGCGGGAGGGCCCGCCACTTC. Its translation: CASSLERGRARHF.